The sequence of this T cell receptor beta chain was determined in a study of T cells expressing NK-cell markers. Turning to the study itself: The study drew TCR beta repertoires from sorted CD3+CD56+NKG2C+, CD3+CD56+NKG2C- and CD3+CD56-NKG2C+ T cells. Findings and limits, study-wide: Uncertainty persisted over the HCMV specificity of expanded NKG2C+ T cell clones. A few of the donors also had these clonotypes leading their CD3+CD56-NKG2C+ fraction.

Remarks on this clonotype: Its antigen is not known.

Generation of TCR beta cDNA was performed by 5'RACE template switching incorporating UMIs. Reprocessing the 5' RACE reads, TCRdb reports a single entry for every CDR3 protein and omits DNA. The sample holds approximately 150,000 distinct CDR3 sequences. CDR3 length: 16 amino acids. Sequenced sample: blood T cells: a sorted CD56 or NKG2C T cell subset, CD4+ or CD8+ T cells, or bulk PBMC T cells (not recorded which). The sequence came from a man between 18 and 29 years old in good health. This chain uses TRBV12-3 or TRBV12-4 with TRBJ1-3. CDR3 loop: CASSLGSADLGNTIYF.